This paragraph covers one T cell receptor (beta chain) sequence. This record comes from a study of cytomegalovirus exposure and HLA in healthy donors. CDR3 size: 15 residues. Germline CDR1 and CDR2: SEHNR and FQNEAQ (reference sequence). The germline V and J ends were trimmed by 5 bases and 5 bases, with 16 bases remaining between them. Vbeta (60) and Jbeta (13) primers were used in the PCR. The repertoire was sequenced with immunoSEQ multiplex PCR; TCRdb's copy has only in-frame clones and lacks some. The profile covers some 130,000 clones, with about 80% appearing a single time and roughly 2.3% taken by the ten largest.

The sequence was collected from a man aged 25-45 years in good health and CMV-seronegative. The specimen was PBMCs. This sequence joins TRBV7-9 and TRBJ1-5, with no clear D. The CDR3 coding sequence is TGTGCCAGCAGCCCGACCGGGTCAGCAGATCAGCCCCAGCATTTT. Its translation: CASSPTGSADQPQHF.